A selection of T cell receptor beta chains follows, all from one sample in a study of cytotoxic CD8 clonotypes in ibrutinib-treated CLL. Data came from immunoSEQ multiplex PCR; TCRdb stores just in-frame clones and leaves some out. There are roughly 180,000 clones in the sample; around 80% occur only once, and about 4.9% lies in the top ten. The specimen comprised PBMCs, sampled after 24 months of ibrutinib treatment. The receptors come from a human donor with chronic lymphocytic leukemia. The CDR3 runs from the conserved cysteine through the conserved F or W. D genes are given only for firm matches. Where a row states a size, it is once, few, many or the class of an expanded clone; other rows omit it.

D gene	V gene	clone size	J gene	CDR3 protein	CDR3 DNA
NA	TRBV18	NA	TRBJ1-1	CASSRIEGITTMNTEAFF	TGTGCCAGCTCCCGGATTGAGGGCATTACAACTATGAACACTGAAGCTTTCTTT
NA	TRBV7-9	NA	TRBJ1-2	CASSFRDGYGYTF	TGTGCCAGCAGCTTCCGCGATGGGTATGGCTACACCTTC
NA	TRBV7-2	NA	TRBJ1-2	CASSFMQGYYGYTF	TGTGCCAGCAGCTTCATGCAGGGCTACTATGGCTACACCTTC
TRBD2	TRBV25-1	NA	TRBJ2-5	CASSVSGRGETQYF	TGTGCCAGCAGTGTCAGCGGGAGAGGTGAGACCCAGTACTTC
NA	TRBV30	NA	TRBJ1-4	CAWSTQGNEKLFF	TGTGCCTGGAGTACTCAGGGAAATGAAAAACTGTTTTTT
NA	TRBV5-6	NA	TRBJ2-6	CASSLEAQGISGANVLTF	TGTGCCAGCAGCCTGGAGGCACAGGGAATCTCTGGGGCCAACGTCCTGACTTTC
NA	TRBV6-1	NA	TRBJ2-3	CASSAPLTRTDTQYF	TGTGCCAGCAGTGCCCCCCTGACGAGGACAGATACGCAGTATTTT
TRBD1	TRBV6-5	once	TRBJ1-3	CASSYSQGHTGNTIYF	TGTGCCAGCAGTTACTCACAGGGGCACACTGGAAACACCATATATTTT
NA	TRBV15	NA	TRBJ1-5	CATSRDRFDGNQPQHF	TGTGCCACCAGCAGAGACAGGTTTGATGGCAATCAGCCCCAGCATTTT
NA	TRBV10-3	once	TRBJ2-1	CAISERGTSGSYNEQFF	TGTGCCATCAGTGAGAGGGGGACATCCGGCTCCTACAATGAGCAGTTCTTC
NA	TRBV7-3	NA	TRBJ1-1	CASSLYNSHEAFF	TGTGCCAGCAGCTTATATAACAGCCATGAAGCTTTCTTT
TRBD2	TRBV30	few	TRBJ2-1	CAWSVRAGGPLNHYNEQFF	TGTGCCTGGAGTGTACGAGCGGGGGGGCCCCTTAATCACTACAATGAGCAGTTCTTC
NA	TRBV5-1	NA	TRBJ1-1	CASSLFPGAETEAFF	TGCGCCAGCAGCTTATTCCCAGGGGCGGAAACTGAAGCTTTCTTT
TRBD1	TRBV7-6	NA	TRBJ2-7	CASSTGTAYEQYF	TGTGCCAGCAGCACCGGGACAGCCTACGAGCAGTACTTC
NA	TRBV7-3	NA	TRBJ2-1	CASSLISGQIYNEQFF	TGTGCCAGCAGCTTAATTTCCGGACAGATCTACAATGAGCAGTTCTTC
NA	TRBV6-6	NA	TRBJ1-5	CASSYPTLAQPQHF	TGTGCCAGCAGTTATCCCACACTCGCTCAGCCCCAGCATTTT
NA	TRBV6-6	NA	TRBJ2-3	CASSYPEGATDTQYF	TGTGCCAGCAGTTACCCAGAAGGAGCCACAGATACGCAGTATTTT
NA	TRBV27	once	TRBJ1-5	CASSLRGVHQPQHF	TGTGCCAGCAGTTTGAGAGGGGTTCATCAGCCCCAGCATTTT
TRBD1	TRBV5-1	NA	TRBJ1-4	CASSFSTGDEKLFF	TGCGCCAGCAGCTTTTCTACAGGGGATGAAAAACTGTTTTTT
NA	TRBV2	NA	TRBJ1-2	CASSELAGYTF	TGTGCCAGCAGTGAATTGGCCGGCTACACCTTC
NA	TRBV5-1	NA	TRBJ1-2	CASSLSTTNYGYTF	TGCGCCAGCAGCTTGTCCACCACTAACTATGGCTACACCTTC
NA	TRBV7-9	once	TRBJ1-5	CASSYGVNSNQPQHF	TGTGCCAGCAGCTACGGAGTGAATAGCAATCAGCCCCAGCATTTT
NA	TRBV29-1	NA	TRBJ1-2	CSIPRGWYGYTF	TGCAGCATACCCAGGGGCTGGTATGGCTACACCTTC
NA	TRBV6-5	NA	TRBJ1-1	CASLRNTEAFF	TGTGCCAGTCTTCGTAACACTGAAGCTTTCTTT
NA	TRBV7-2	NA	TRBJ2-7	CASSLAGGGMTYEQYF	TGTGCCAGCAGCTTAGCAGGGGGAGGGATGACCTACGAGCAGTACTTC
TRBD1	TRBV9	NA	TRBJ1-3	CASSVTPGQGTGNTIYF	TGTGCCAGCAGCGTTACACCGGGACAGGGGACTGGAAACACCATATATTTT
NA	TRBV12-5	NA	TRBJ1-5	CASGLGTGQGAQPQHF	NA
NA	TRBV5-1	NA	TRBJ2-3	CASSLPSGPNTDTQYF	TGCGCCAGCAGCTTGCCCAGCGGGCCCAACACAGATACGCAGTATTTT
NA	TRBV5-5	NA	TRBJ1-5	CASSSLRTSTNQPQHF	TGTGCCAGCAGCTCATTGCGGACGTCTACCAATCAGCCCCAGCATTTT
NA	TRBV6-5	NA	TRBJ1-2	CASSPRQTYGYTF	TGTGCCAGCAGCCCCCGACAGACCTATGGCTACACCTTC
NA	TRBV6-6	NA	TRBJ2-1	CASSYRELSSYNEQFF	TGTGCCAGCAGTTACCGGGAGCTAAGCTCCTACAATGAGCAGTTCTTC
NA	TRBV5-6	NA	TRBJ1-4	CASSFRGARNLVFF	TGTGCCAGCAGCTTTAGGGGGGCCCGAAATTTAGTGTTTTTT
TRBD1	TRBV6-5	once	TRBJ1-2	CASRENRGLNYGYTF	TGTGCCAGCAGGGAAAACAGGGGGCTTAACTATGGCTACACCTTC
TRBD1	TRBV2	NA	TRBJ1-4	CATRGPANEKLFF	TGTGCCACCAGGGGGCCGGCTAATGAAAAACTGTTTTTT
TRBD2	TRBV7-8	NA	TRBJ2-2	CASSFRAVASGLAGTGELFF	TGTGCCAGCAGCTTTAGGGCGGTCGCCTCAGGACTAGCGGGGACCGGGGAGCTGTTTTTT
NA	TRBV27	NA	TRBJ2-1	CASSPRPGPSYNEQFF	TGTGCCAGCAGTCCTCGACCGGGACCCTCTTACAATGAGCAGTTCTTC
NA	TRBV29-1	once	TRBJ2-5	CSVVGGETQYF	TGCAGCGTTGTTGGAGGGGAGACCCAGTACTTC
NA	TRBV5-1	NA	TRBJ2-3	CASQGQGYSTDTQYF	TGCGCCAGCCAAGGGCAGGGGTATAGCACAGATACGCAGTATTTT
NA	TRBV7-2	medium-sized	TRBJ2-7	CASRGTNEQYF	TGTGCCAGCAGGGGCACTAACGAGCAGTACTTC
TRBD1	TRBV30	NA	TRBJ1-4	CAWSQGAMNEKLFF	TGTGCCTGGAGCCAGGGGGCTATGAACGAAAAACTGTTTTTT
NA	TRBV7-2	NA	TRBJ2-7	CASSLVGESSGEQYF	TGTGCCAGCAGCTTAGTGGGGGAATCCTCGGGCGAGCAGTACTTC
NA	TRBV4-2	NA	TRBJ1-5	CASSLVGPHQPQHF	TGTGCCAGCAGCTTGGTAGGGCCTCATCAGCCCCAGCATTTT
NA	TRBV5-8	NA	TRBJ2-3	CASSLDRLSTDTQYF	TGTGCCAGCAGCTTGGACCGGCTTAGCACAGATACGCAGTATTTT
NA	TRBV10-3	NA	TRBJ1-1	CAISESADLNTEAFF	TGTGCCATCAGTGAGTCGGCAGACCTGAACACTGAAGCTTTCTTT
NA	TRBV28	NA	TRBJ1-5	CASSPPIGRWGPYSNQPQHF	TGTGCCAGCAGTCCACCCATTGGACGATGGGGGCCATATAGCAATCAGCCCCAGCATTTT
TRBD1	TRBV28	NA	TRBJ1-5	CASRYRDRGLSDNQPQHF	TGTGCCAGCAGATACCGGGACAGGGGGCTCTCTGACAATCAGCCCCAGCATTTT
NA	TRBV5-1	NA	TRBJ2-5	CASSLRGQGPETQYF	TGCGCCAGCAGCTTGCGGGGCCAGGGTCCGGAGACCCAGTACTTC
NA	TRBV27	NA	TRBJ1-5	CASSFRDQPQHF	TGTGCCAGCAGTTTCAGGGATCAGCCCCAGCATTTT
NA	TRBV5-1	NA	TRBJ1-1	CASSLTGVSTEAFF	TGCGCCAGCAGTCTTACAGGAGTGAGCACTGAAGCTTTCTTT
NA	TRBV11-3	NA	TRBJ1-5	CASSEAGRSNQPQHF	TGTGCCAGCAGCGAAGCAGGGAGGAGCAATCAGCCCCAGCATTTT
NA	TRBV9	many	TRBJ2-2	CASSVDQAGELFF	TGTGCCAGCAGCGTGGACCAAGCCGGGGAGCTGTTTTTT
TRBD1	TRBV5-1	few	TRBJ1-2	CASSVGQDNYGYTF	TGCGCCAGCAGCGTGGGACAGGATAACTATGGCTACACCTTC
NA	TRBV7-2	few	TRBJ2-5	CASSPHSAEETQYF	TGTGCCAGCAGCCCCCATTCAGCGGAAGAGACCCAGTACTTC
NA	TRBV4-1	NA	TRBJ2-1	CASSQGTYNEQFF	TGCGCCAGCAGCCAAGGGACCTACAATGAGCAGTTCTTC
NA	TRBV7-9	NA	TRBJ1-1	CASSVARVGEAFF	TGTGCCAGCAGCGTCGCCAGGGTTGGGGAAGCTTTCTTT
TRBD2	TRBV5-4	NA	TRBJ2-2	CASSMGLAGAKTGELFF	TGTGCCAGCAGCATGGGACTAGCGGGAGCGAAAACCGGGGAGCTGTTTTTT
NA	TRBV6-4	NA	TRBJ2-2	CASSDSKVRVSGELFF	TGTGCCAGCAGTGACTCAAAGGTTCGCGTATCCGGGGAGCTGTTTTTT
TRBD1	TRBV25-1	NA	TRBJ2-7	CASRFPGTGTGEQYF	TGTGCCAGCAGATTCCCCGGGACAGGGACCGGGGAGCAGTACTTC
TRBD2	TRBV2	NA	TRBJ2-1	CASSEALLAGAYNEQFF	TGTGCCAGCAGTGAAGCCCTTTTAGCGGGGGCCTACAATGAGCAGTTCTTC